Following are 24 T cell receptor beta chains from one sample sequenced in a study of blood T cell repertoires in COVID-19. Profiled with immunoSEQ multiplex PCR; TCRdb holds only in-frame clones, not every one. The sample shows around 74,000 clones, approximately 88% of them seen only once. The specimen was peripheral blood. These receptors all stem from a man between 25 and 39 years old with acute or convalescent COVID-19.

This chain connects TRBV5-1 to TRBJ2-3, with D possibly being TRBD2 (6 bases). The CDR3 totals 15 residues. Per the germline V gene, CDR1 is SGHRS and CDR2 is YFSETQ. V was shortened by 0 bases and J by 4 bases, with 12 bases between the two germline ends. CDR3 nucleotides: TGCGCCAGCAGCTTGGAAGCGGGCGCACCAGATACGCAGTATTTT. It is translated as CASSLEAGAPDTQYF.

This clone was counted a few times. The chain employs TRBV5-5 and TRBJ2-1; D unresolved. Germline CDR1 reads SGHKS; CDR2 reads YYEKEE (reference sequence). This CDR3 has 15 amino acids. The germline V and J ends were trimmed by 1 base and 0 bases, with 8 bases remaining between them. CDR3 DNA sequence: TGTGCCAGCAGCTTGATTAGTTACTCCTACAATGAGCAGTTCTTC. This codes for CASSLISYSYNEQFF.

DNA for the CDR3: TGTGCCAGTAGTAGACAGTTAACAGTCGAGCAGTACTTC. Translated, it gives CASSRQLTVEQYF. This chain uses TRBV19 with TRBJ2-7, with D possibly being TRBD1 (5 bases). V lost 4 bases, J lost 6 bases, and 13 bases lay in between. This CDR3 is built from 13 residues. Per the germline V gene, CDR1 is LNHDA and CDR2 is SQIVND (reference sequence).

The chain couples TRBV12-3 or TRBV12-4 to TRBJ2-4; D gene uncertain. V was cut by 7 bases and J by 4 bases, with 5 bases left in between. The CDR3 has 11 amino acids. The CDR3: CASTQKNIQYF. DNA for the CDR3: TGTGCCAGCACCCAGAAAAACATTCAGTACTTC.

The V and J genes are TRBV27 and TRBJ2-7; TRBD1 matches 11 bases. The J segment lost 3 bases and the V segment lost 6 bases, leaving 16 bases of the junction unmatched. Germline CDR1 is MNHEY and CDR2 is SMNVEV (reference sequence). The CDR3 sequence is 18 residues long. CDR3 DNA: TGTGCCAGCAGAACCCTGGACAGGGGGCGGCAATCGCGCTACGAGCAGTACTTC. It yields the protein CASRTLDRGRQSRYEQYF.

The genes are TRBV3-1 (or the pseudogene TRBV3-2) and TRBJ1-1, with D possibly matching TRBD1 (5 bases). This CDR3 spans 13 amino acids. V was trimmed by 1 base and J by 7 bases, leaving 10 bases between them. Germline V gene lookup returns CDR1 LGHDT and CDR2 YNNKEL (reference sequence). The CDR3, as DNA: TGTGCCAGCAGCCAAGCAATCGGGGGTGAAGCTTTCTTT. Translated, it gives CASSQAIGGEAFF.

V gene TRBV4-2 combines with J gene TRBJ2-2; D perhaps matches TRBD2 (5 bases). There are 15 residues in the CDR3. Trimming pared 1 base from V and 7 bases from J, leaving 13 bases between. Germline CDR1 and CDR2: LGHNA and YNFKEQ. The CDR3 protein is CASSQGRSGIGELFF. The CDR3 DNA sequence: TGTGCCAGCAGCCAAGGACGTTCGGGGATCGGGGAGCTGTTTTTT.

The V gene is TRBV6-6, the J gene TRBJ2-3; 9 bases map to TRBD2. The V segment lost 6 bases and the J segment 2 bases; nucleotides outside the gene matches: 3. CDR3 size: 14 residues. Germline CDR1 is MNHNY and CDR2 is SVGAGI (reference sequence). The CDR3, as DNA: TGTGCCAGCAGGCTAGCGGGATCCACAGATACGCAGTATTTT. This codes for CASRLAGSTDTQYF.

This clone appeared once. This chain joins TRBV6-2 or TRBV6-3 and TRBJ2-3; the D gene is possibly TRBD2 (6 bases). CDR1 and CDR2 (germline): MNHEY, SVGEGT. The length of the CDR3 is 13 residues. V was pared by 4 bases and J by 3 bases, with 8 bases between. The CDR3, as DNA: TGTGCCAGCAGTTCCCGGGAGACAGATACGCAGTATTTT. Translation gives CASSSRETDTQYF.

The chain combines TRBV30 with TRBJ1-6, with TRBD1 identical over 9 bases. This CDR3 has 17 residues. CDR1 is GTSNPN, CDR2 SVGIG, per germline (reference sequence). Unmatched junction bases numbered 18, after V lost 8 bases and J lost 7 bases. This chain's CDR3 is CAGSRDRDWSGNSPLHF. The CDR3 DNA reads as TGTGCCGGGTCCCGGGACAGGGACTGGTCGGGAAATTCACCCCTCCACTTT.

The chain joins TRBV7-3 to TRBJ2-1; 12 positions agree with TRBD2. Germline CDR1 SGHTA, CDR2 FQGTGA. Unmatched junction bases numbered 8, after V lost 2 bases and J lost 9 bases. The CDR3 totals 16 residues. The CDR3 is CASSLLAGGVVGEQFF. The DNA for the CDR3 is TGTGCCAGCAGCTTACTAGCGGGAGGGGTTGTCGGTGAGCAGTTCTTC.

The CDR3 spells CASRPDTNYGYTF. DNA of the CDR3: TGTGCCAGCAGACCAGACACCAACTATGGCTACACCTTC. This chain uses TRBV28 with TRBJ1-2, with D unclear. The germline gives CDR1 MDHEN, CDR2 SYDVKM. The V end lost 6 bases, the J end lost 2 bases, and 10 bases lay between the germline ends. The CDR3 is 13 residues long.

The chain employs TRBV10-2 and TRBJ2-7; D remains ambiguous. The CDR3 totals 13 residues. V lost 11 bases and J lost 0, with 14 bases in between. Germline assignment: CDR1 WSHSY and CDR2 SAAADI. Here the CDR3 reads CASSRYSSYEQYF. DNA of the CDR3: TGCGCCTCGAGTCGGTATAGCTCCTACGAGCAGTACTTC.

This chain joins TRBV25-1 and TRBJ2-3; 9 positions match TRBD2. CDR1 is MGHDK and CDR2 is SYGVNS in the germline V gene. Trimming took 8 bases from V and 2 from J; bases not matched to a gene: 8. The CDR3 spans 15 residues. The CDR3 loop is CASAGTSYVTDTQYF. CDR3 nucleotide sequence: TGTGCCAGCGCCGGGACTAGCTATGTCACAGATACGCAGTATTTT.

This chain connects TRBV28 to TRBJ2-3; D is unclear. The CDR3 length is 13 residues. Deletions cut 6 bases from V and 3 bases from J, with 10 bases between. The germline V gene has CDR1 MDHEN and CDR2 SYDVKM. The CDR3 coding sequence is TGTGCCAGCAGGCCTGGTCGGACAGATACGCAGTATTTT. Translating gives CASRPGRTDTQYF.

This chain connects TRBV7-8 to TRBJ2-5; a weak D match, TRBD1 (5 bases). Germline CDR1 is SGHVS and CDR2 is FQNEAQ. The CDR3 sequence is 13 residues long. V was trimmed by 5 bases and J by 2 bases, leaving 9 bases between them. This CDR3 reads CASSNDRQETQYF. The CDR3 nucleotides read TGTGCCAGCAGCAATGACAGACAAGAGACCCAGTACTTC.

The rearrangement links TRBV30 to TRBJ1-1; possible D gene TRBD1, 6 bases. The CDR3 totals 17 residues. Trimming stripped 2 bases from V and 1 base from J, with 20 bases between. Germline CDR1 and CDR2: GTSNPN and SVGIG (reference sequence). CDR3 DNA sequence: TGTGCCTGGAGTATGGGATCGTCGGGACACCAGAACACTGAAGCTTTCTTT. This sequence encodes CAWSMGSSGHQNTEAFF.

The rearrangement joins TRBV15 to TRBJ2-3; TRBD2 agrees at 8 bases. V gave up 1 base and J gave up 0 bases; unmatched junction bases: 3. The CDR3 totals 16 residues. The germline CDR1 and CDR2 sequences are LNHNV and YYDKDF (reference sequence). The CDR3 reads CATSRGVAGSTDTQYF. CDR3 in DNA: TGTGCCACCAGCAGAGGAGTAGCGGGGAGCACAGATACGCAGTATTTT.

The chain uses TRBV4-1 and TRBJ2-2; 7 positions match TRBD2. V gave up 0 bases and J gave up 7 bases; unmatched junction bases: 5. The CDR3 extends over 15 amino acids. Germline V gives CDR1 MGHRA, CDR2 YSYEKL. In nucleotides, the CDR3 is TGCGCCAGCAGCCAAGAGGGAGGGCTCGACGGGGAGCTGTTTTTT. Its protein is CASSQEGGLDGELFF.

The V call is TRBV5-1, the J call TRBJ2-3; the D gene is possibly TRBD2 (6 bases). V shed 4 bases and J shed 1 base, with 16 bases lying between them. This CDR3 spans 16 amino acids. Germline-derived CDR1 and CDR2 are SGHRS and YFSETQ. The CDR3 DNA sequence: TGCGCCAGCAGCGGGGACGGGAGAGGGGGCACAGATACGCAGTATTTT. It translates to CASSGDGRGGTDTQYF.

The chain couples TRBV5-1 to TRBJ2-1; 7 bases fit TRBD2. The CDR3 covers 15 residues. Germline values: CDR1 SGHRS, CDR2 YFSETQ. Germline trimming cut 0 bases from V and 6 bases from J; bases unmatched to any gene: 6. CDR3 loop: CASSLAPGLPNEQFF. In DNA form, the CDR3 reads TGCGCCAGCAGCTTGGCTCCGGGACTACCCAATGAGCAGTTCTTC.

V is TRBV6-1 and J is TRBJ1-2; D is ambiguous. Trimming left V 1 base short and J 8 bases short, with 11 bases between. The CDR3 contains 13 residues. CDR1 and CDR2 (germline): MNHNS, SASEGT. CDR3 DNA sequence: TGTGCCAGCAGTGAAGTCCCGGAGATGGGCTACACCTTC. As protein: CASSEVPEMGYTF.

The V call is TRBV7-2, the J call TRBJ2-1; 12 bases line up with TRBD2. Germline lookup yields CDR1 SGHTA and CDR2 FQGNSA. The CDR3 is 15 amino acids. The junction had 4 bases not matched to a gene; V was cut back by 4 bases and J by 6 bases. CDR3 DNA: TGTGCCAGCAGCTCGGCTAGCGGGAGGGCCAATGAGCAGTTCTTC. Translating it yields CASSSASGRANEQFF.

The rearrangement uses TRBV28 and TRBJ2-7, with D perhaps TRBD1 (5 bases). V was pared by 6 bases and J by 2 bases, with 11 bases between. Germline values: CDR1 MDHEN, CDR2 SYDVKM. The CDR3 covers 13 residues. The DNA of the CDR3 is TGTGCCAGCAGCCAGGACAACACCTACGAGCAGTACTTC. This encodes CASSQDNTYEQYF.